Below, 16 T cell receptor beta chains from the same sample are listed, as sequenced in a study of beta chain features in type 1 diabetes (dated by TCRdb to 2017 to 2018). Library method: the immunoSEQ multiplex PCR assay. The High Capacity cDNA Reverse Transcription Kit was used to reverse transcribe all of the isolated RNA, meaning that expressed TCRB transcripts were what got sequenced. TCRdb took over this immuneACCESS table, retaining in-frame rearrangements with V and J assigned. Such tables are incomplete; in checked studies, under half of the missing clones stem from an unresolved V gene, and the remainder is unexplained. The sample table records around 240,000 clones; over 9.5% of these occur just once. The ten biggest clones cover 0.03% to 0.035% of the sample. The sequenced sample consisted of naive CD4+ T cells from blood. According to the study, the label for this sample's cell subset or site signals: true naive CD4+ T cells. The receptors originated from a woman between 18 and 30 years old in good health.

The sample holds a few counts of this clone. The chain links TRBV5-6 to TRBJ2-2, with D perhaps TRBD1 (5 bases). V gave up 4 bases and J gave up 6 bases, with 13 bases separating them. Germline values: CDR1 SGHDT, CDR2 YYEEEE. CDR3 length: 14 amino acids. The CDR3 sequence: CASSETVRAGELFF. The DNA of the CDR3 is TGTGCCAGCAGCGAGACAGTGCGAGCCGGGGAGCTGTTTTTT.

The chain employs TRBV10-1 and TRBJ2-1; 7 bases are shared with TRBD2. Unmatched junction bases numbered 9, after V lost 9 bases and J lost 7 bases. The CDR3 runs to 13 residues. The germline V gene encodes CDR1 WNHNN and CDR2 SYGVQD (reference sequence). CDR3 in DNA: TGCGCCAGTAGGCCGGGGGGTGGGAATGAGCAGTTCTTC. It is translated as CASRPGGGNEQFF.

There are a few counts of this clone. The gene calls are TRBV5-6 and TRBJ1-1, with TRBD1 matching 7 bases. Germline assignment: CDR1 SGHDT and CDR2 YYEEEE. Unmatched junction bases numbered 8, after V lost 5 bases and J lost 1 base. CDR3 length: 15 amino acids. CDR3: CASRRTGATNTEAFF. In DNA, the CDR3 is TGTGCCAGCAGGCGAACAGGGGCCACGAACACTGAAGCTTTCTTT.

This clone was seen a few times. The chain links TRBV5-6 to TRBJ2-7, with 10 bases aligning to TRBD1. V shed 0 bases, J shed 2 bases, and the junction held 5 bases outside the gene matches. The germline gives CDR1 SGHDT, CDR2 YYEEEE. CDR3 length equals 16 residues. CDR3 coding DNA: TGTGCCAGCAGCTTGGCCCTCGGGACAGGGGCCTACGAGCAGTACTTC. Its protein is CASSLALGTGAYEQYF.

The rearrangement uses TRBV6-6 and TRBJ2-1, with 9 nucleotides matching TRBD2. Germline V gives CDR1 MNHNY, CDR2 SVGAGI (reference sequence). The J segment lost 5 bases and the V segment lost 4 bases, leaving 9 bases of the junction unmatched. CDR3 length equals 16 residues. CDR3 DNA sequence: TGTGCCAGCAGTTCCTTGAGCGGGAGGCACCACAATGAGCAGTTCTTC. It translates to CASSSLSGRHHNEQFF.

The chain links TRBV11-2 to TRBJ1-2; TRBD1 matches 11 bases. CDR1 is SGHAT, CDR2 FQNNGV, per germline. Losses at the gene ends were 4 bases for V and 6 bases for J; bases not matched to a gene: 10. This CDR3 has 16 amino acids. CDR3 residues: CASSSLTDRGRNGYTF. In DNA, the CDR3 is TGTGCCAGCAGCTCTCTAACGGACAGGGGGCGGAATGGCTACACCTTC.

This clone was recorded a few times. The CDR3 DNA sequence: TGTGCCAGTAGGCGAGGACACTTCTCCTACAATGAGCAGTTCTTC. Amino acid sequence: CASRRGHFSYNEQFF. This chain links TRBV19 with TRBJ2-1, with D possibly TRBD1 on 5 matching bases. V was trimmed by 6 bases and J by 0 bases, leaving 12 bases between them. The CDR3 loop spans 15 amino acids. In germline, CDR1 is LNHDA, CDR2 SQIVND (reference sequence).

A few counts support this clone. The J gene is TRBJ1-2, the V gene TRBV29-1; maybe TRBD1 (6 bases). The CDR3 totals 14 residues. Trimming shortened V by 0 bases and J by 2 bases, and 10 bases separated the two germline ends. CDR1 is SQVTM, CDR2 ANQGSEA, per germline. CDR3 coding DNA: TGCAGCGTTGAAGATCTGGGACAAAACTATGGCTACACCTTC. It yields the protein CSVEDLGQNYGYTF.

This clone was observed a few times. V gene TRBV6-6 combines with J gene TRBJ2-1; D remains ambiguous. V was trimmed by 4 bases and J by 6 bases, leaving 7 bases between them. CDR1 MNHNY and CDR2 SVGAGI come from the germline V gene (reference sequence). CDR3 length: 12 amino acids. The CDR3: CASSFPSNEQFF. The CDR3 DNA sequence: TGTGCCAGCAGTTTTCCCAGCAATGAGCAGTTCTTC.

The V and J genes are TRBV7-3 and TRBJ2-5; 7 nucleotides agree with TRBD1. The CDR3 is made up of 15 amino acids. The junction had 8 bases not matched to a gene; V was cut back by 5 bases and J by 2 bases. Germline V gene lookup returns CDR1 SGHTA and CDR2 FQGTGA. The CDR3 is CASSPQGQRQETQYF. In DNA form, the CDR3 reads TGTGCCAGCAGCCCACAGGGACAGAGACAAGAGACCCAGTACTTC. The whole variable domain, filled in from reference TRBV7-3 and TRBJ2-5, reads GAGVSQTPSNKVTEKGKYVELRCDPISGHTALYWYRQSLGQGPEFLIYFQGTGAADDSGLPNDRFFAVRPEGSVSTLKIQRTERGDSAVYLCASSPQGQRQETQYFGPGTRLLVL.

This clone came up once. V is TRBV27 and J is TRBJ1-2, with a weak D call TRBD1 (5 bases). This CDR3 is built from 16 residues. Per the germline V gene, CDR1 is MNHEY and CDR2 is SMNVEV (reference sequence). V was shortened by 0 bases and J by 4 bases, with 15 bases between the two germline ends. DNA for the CDR3: TGTGCCAGCAGTTTATCTCCCCGACAGCTCTTCTATGGCTACACCTTC. It encodes CASSLSPRQLFYGYTF.

The chain carries TRBV7-3 and TRBJ1-1, with 7 nucleotides matching TRBD1. V shed 5 bases and J 3 bases; nucleotides not matched to a gene: 6. Germline CDR1 is SGHTA and CDR2 is FQGTGA. The CDR3 extends over 14 amino acids. Here the CDR3 DNA reads TGTGCCAGCAGCCCGCGGGACAGTTACACTGAAGCTTTCTTT. Translation gives CASSPRDSYTEAFF.

This clone was observed a handful of times. The V call is TRBV5-1, the J call TRBJ1-1; D call uncertain. This CDR3 has 14 amino acids. V was pared by 0 bases and J by 7 bases, with 13 bases between. The germline V gene has CDR1 SGHRS and CDR2 YFSETQ. The CDR3 bases are TGCGCCAGCAGCTTGGATGAGGTTCGCCTTGAAGCTTTCTTT. Protein: CASSLDEVRLEAFF. The complete variable domain, with remaining parts taken from reference TRBV5-1 and TRBJ1-1, reads KAGVTQTPRYLIKTRGQQVTLSCSPISGHRSVSWYQQTPGQGLQFLFEYFSETQRNKGNFPGRFSGRQFSNSRSEMNVSTLELGDSALYLCASSLDEVRLEAFFGQGTRLTVV.

The table lists this clone with a few counts. The rearrangement uses TRBV18 and TRBJ1-2, with 10 bases lining up with TRBD1. The germline CDR1 and CDR2 sequences are KGHSH and LQKENI. Trimming removed 4 bases from V and 7 bases from J; junction bases left unmatched: 6. The CDR3 extends over 14 amino acids. The CDR3: CASSLSDRGFGYTF. DNA for the CDR3: TGTGCCAGCTCACTTTCGGACAGGGGGTTTGGCTACACCTTC.

Only a few counts were recorded for this clone. In DNA form, the CDR3 reads TGTGCCAGCAGCCCCTCGGGACAGGACTATGGCTACACCTTC. Residues: CASSPSGQDYGYTF. The gene calls are TRBV9 and TRBJ1-2; 8 bases map to TRBD1. J gave up 3 bases and V 4 bases, and 5 bases lay outside the gene matches. CDR3 length: 14 residues. Germline V CDR1 and CDR2: SGDLS, YYNGEE.

The chain couples TRBV6-6 to TRBJ1-1, with TRBD1 identical over 8 bases. The length of the CDR3 is 11 residues. V lost 4 bases to trimming and J lost 9 bases; unmatched junction nucleotides: 1. Germline values: CDR1 MNHNY, CDR2 SVGAGI (reference sequence). CDR3 coding DNA: TGTGCCAGCAGTTCCAGGGGGCAAGCTTTCTTT. Its protein product is CASSSRGQAFF.